Below are 10 T cell receptor beta chains sequenced from a single sample in a study of blood T cells in healthy people across ages. Primed by a sample-barcoded 5' primer and a J-beta primer mix, a second PCR proceeded for about 7 to 12 cycles. TCRdb re-derived calls from the 5' RACE reads in MiXCR, one entry per CDR3 protein. This table has more than 750,000 distinct CDR3 sequences, roughly 28% appearing once. These sequences were also reported in another study, on T cells of mothers and their children.

The sample taken for sequencing was blood. All receptors derive from a middle-aged woman in good health.

V usage is TRBV20-1 and J usage is TRBJ2-7; 13 nucleotides agree with TRBD2. Judging by the DNA end, TRBJ2-5 fits better; the J call may be wrong. This CDR3 is built from 15 residues. The germline V gene has CDR1 DFQATT and CDR2 SNEGSKA (reference sequence). CDR3 amino acids: CSGWTSGRAGETQYF. CDR3 DNA: TGCAGTGGCTGGACTAGCGGGAGAGCCGGGGAGACCCAGTACTTC.

The chain has TRBV3-1 and TRBJ2-5; 8 bases are shared with TRBD1. Per the germline V gene, CDR1 is LGHDT and CDR2 is YNNKEL (reference sequence). Trimming cost V 7 bases and J 4 bases; bases outside gene matches: 8. CDR3 length: 14 residues. The CDR3 DNA sequence: TGTGCCAGCACCGAGACAGGGGTCCGAGAGACCCAGTACTTC. It is translated as CASTETGVRETQYF.

This rearrangement joins TRBV3-1 to TRBJ1-2; D is perhaps TRBD1 (5 bases). CDR1 is LGHDT and CDR2 is YNNKEL in the germline V gene (reference sequence). Deletions cut 0 bases from V and 12 bases from J, with 20 bases between. This CDR3 is built from 15 residues. The CDR3, as DNA: TGTGCCAGCAGCCAAGAGGGCGGCAGGGAGCGCGGCCACACCTTC. The encoded protein is CASSQEGGRERGHTF.

This clonotype was seen ten or more times. This sequence joins TRBV5-1 and TRBJ2-7; D perhaps matches TRBD1 (6 bases). The germline V gene has CDR1 SGHRS and CDR2 YFSETQ. With 0 bases removed from V and 3 bases from J, the gap between germline ends came to 13 bases. The CDR3 totals 15 residues. CDR3 nucleotide sequence: TGCGCCAGCAGCTTGGCCTACGGACAGATCTACGAGCAGTACTTC. This codes for CASSLAYGQIYEQYF.

This clonotype was observed a few times. The V call is TRBV7-6, the J call TRBJ2-7; the D gene is possibly TRBD1 (5 bases). The CDR3 runs 16 residues. The germline V gene encodes CDR1 SGHVS and CDR2 FNYEAQ. The germline V and J ends were trimmed by 1 base and 0 bases, with 13 bases remaining between them. In nucleotides, the CDR3 is TGTGCCAGCAGCTTAGAGAGCCAGGGTCTCTCCTACGAGCAGTACTTC. It encodes CASSLESQGLSYEQYF.

V and J are TRBV6-5 and TRBJ2-5; D ambiguous. The V gene lost 0 bases and the J gene lost 7 bases, with 12 bases spanning the gap. Germline CDR1 and CDR2: MNHEY and SVGAGI. The CDR3 covers 14 residues. For the CDR3, the DNA is TGTGCCAGCAGTTACTCGGCCCGGTTTCGGACCCAGTACTTC. Encoded protein: CASSYSARFRTQYF.

This clonotype appeared a few times. The V gene is TRBV12-3 or TRBV12-4, the J gene TRBJ1-2; tentative D call: TRBD1 (5 bases). CDR3 length: 16 amino acids. Trimming stripped 7 bases from V and 0 bases from J, with 18 bases between. CDR3 loop: CASTPGRSMTNYGYTF. CDR3 coding DNA: TGTGCCAGCACCCCGGGACGGTCTATGACTAACTATGGCTACACCTTC.

This clonotype was seen a single time. A read error may account for a junction end that differs from germline. The chain employs TRBV7-2 and TRBJ2-3, with D perhaps TRBD1 (6 bases). Germline assignment: CDR1 SGHTA and CDR2 FQGNSA. The CDR3 has 18 residues. This chain's CDR3 is CASSLAGARGSSPDAQYF. CDR3 DNA sequence: TGTGCCAGCAGCTTAGCGGGTGCCAGGGGTTCGTCACCAGATGCGCAGTATTTT.

With respect to this clonotype: One base away lies a much larger clone, so this may be a sequencing read error. The chain is built from TRBV20-1 and TRBJ1-1, with no clear D. Per germline, CDR1 DFQATT and CDR2 SNEGSKA (reference sequence). The CDR3 sequence is 13 residues long. In DNA, the CDR3 is TGCAGTGCTATGGCTTGGGAGAACACTGAAGCTCTCTTT. It is translated as CSAMAWENTEALF.

The sample holds many counts of this clonotype. This sequence joins TRBV10-3 and TRBJ2-3, with D possibly being TRBD1 or TRBD2 (5 bases each). Germline lookup yields CDR1 ENHRY and CDR2 SYGVKD. Trimming left V 7 bases short and J 3 bases short, with 14 bases between. CDR3 length equals 14 residues. CDR3 nucleotide sequence: TGTGCCATCACTGCAGGGACGGAGACAGATACGCAGTATTTT. Its translation is CAITAGTETDTQYF.